This T cell receptor beta chain was sequenced during a study of early T cells in non-severe SARS-CoV-2 infection. The overall study: Alpha and beta chains were unpaired, from unsorted whole-blood bulk RNA. Study-level results: VDJdb-based annotation leaned toward anti-spike CD8 responses and missed private and CD4 specificities.

V was clipped by 4 bases and J by 1 base, with 14 bases between them. The CDR3 is made up of 16 amino acids. CDR1 and CDR2 (germline): SGHVS, FQNEAQ. As to this clonotype: Its antigen is currently unknown.

Separate cDNA molecules each had unique molecular identifiers attached to them. A single record per CDR3 protein comes from TCRdb applying MiXCR to the 5' RACE reads. The sample lists tens of thousands of distinct CDR3 sequences; around 15% were seen once. The sequence was collected from an adult who was a healthcare worker with PCR-confirmed SARS-CoV-2 infection or an uninfected control (not recorded which). The genes are TRBV7-8 and TRBJ2-1; no clear D. Sequencing was done on a sample of whole blood. The CDR3 loop reads CASSSRTAQSYNEQFF. The DNA for the CDR3 is TGTGCCAGCAGCTCGAGGACGGCTCAATCCTACAATGAGCAGTTCTTC.